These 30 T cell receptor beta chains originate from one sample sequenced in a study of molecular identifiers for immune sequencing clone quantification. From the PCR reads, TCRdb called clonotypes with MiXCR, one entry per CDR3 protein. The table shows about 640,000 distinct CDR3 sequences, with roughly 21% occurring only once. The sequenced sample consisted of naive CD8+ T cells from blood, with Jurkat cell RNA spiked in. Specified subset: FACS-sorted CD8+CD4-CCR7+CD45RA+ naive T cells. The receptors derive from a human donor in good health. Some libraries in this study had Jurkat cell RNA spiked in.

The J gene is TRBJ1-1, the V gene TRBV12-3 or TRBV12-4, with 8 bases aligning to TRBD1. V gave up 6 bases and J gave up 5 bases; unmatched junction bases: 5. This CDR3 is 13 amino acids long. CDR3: CASRTGVTTEAFF. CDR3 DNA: TGTGCCAGCAGGACAGGGGTTACGACTGAAGCTTTCTTT.

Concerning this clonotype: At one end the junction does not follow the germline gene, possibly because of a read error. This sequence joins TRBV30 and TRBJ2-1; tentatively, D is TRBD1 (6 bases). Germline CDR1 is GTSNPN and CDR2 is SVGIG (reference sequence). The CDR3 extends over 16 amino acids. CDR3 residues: CAWSVTQGLVYSEQFF. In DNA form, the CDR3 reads TGTGCCTGGAGTGTAACCCAGGGGCTAGTATACAGTGAGCAGTTCTTC.

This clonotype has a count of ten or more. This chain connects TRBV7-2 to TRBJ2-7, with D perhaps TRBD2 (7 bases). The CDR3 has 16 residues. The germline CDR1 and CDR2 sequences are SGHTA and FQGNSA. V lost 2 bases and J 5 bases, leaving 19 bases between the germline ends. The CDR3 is CASSLSAGAVVDEQYF. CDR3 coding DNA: TGTGCCAGCAGCTTATCCGCGGGGGCCGTTGTCGACGAGCAGTACTTC.

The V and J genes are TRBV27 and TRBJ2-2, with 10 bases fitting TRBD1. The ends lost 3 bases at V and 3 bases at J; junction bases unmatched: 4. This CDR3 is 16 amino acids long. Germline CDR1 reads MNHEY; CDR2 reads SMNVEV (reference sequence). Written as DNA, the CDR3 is TGTGCCAGCAGTTTTTTAGGACAGGGGGACACCGGGGAGCTGTTTTTT. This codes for CASSFLGQGDTGELFF.

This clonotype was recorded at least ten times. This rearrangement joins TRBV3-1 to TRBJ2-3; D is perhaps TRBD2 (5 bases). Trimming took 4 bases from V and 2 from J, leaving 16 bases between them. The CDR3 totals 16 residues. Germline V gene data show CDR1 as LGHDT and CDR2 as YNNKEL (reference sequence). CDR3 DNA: TGTGCCAGCAGCCCGGACTCCTCTCGGCACACAGATACGCAGTATTTT. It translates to CASSPDSSRHTDTQYF.

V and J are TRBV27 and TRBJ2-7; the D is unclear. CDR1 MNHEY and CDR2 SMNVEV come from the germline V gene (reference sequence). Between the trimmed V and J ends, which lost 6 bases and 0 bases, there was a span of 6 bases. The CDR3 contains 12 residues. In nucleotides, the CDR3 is TGTGCCAGCAGGGCCAGCTCCTACGAGCAGTACTTC. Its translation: CASRASSYEQYF.

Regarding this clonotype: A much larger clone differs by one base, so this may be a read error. CDR3 sequence reads: CASSVVSNSPLHF. The CDR3 DNA reads TGTGCCAGTAGTGTAGTGAGTAATTCACCCCTCCACTTT. The rearrangement joins TRBV19 to TRBJ1-6; no reliable D call. The CDR3 consists of 13 residues. In germline, CDR1 is LNHDA, CDR2 SQIVND (reference sequence). Trimming left V 5 bases short and J 6 bases short, with 8 bases between.

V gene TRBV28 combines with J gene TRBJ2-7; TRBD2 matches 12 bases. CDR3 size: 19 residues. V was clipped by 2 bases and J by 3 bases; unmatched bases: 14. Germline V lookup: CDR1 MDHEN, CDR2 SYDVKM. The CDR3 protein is CASSLNRLAGAQFLYEQYF. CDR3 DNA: TGTGCCAGCAGTTTAAATCGACTAGCGGGAGCTCAGTTCCTCTACGAGCAGTACTTC.

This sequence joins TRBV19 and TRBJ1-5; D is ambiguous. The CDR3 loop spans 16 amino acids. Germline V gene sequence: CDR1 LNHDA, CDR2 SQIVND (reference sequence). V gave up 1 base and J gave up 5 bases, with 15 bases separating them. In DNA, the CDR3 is TGTGCCAGTAGTATAGCTCGGGCCTGCCGCGATCAGCCCCAGCATTTT. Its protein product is CASSIARACRDQPQHF.

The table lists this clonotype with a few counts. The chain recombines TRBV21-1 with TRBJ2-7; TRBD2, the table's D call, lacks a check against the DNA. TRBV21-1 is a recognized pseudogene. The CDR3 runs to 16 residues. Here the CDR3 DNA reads TGTGCCAGCAGAGCCGACCGGGCTCTCTTCATCTACGAGCAGTACTTC. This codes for CASRADRALFIYEQYF.

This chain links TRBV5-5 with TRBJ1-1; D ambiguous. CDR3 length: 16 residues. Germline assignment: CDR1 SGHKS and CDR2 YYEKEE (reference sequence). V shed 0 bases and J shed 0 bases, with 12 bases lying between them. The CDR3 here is CASSLGPDTMNTEAFF. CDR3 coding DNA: TGTGCCAGCAGCTTGGGACCCGATACCATGAACACTGAAGCTTTCTTT. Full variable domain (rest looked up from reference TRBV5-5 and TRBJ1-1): DAGVTQSPTHLIKTRGQQVTLRCSPISGHKSVSWYQQVLGQGPQFIFQYYEKEERGRGNFPDRFSARQFPNYSSELNVNALLLGDSALYLCASSLGPDTMNTEAFFGQGTRLTVV.

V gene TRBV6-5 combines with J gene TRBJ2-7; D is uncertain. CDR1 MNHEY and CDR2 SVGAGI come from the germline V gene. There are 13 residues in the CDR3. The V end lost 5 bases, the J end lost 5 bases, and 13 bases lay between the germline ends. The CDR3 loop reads CASSQPLGNEQYF. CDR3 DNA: TGTGCCAGCAGTCAACCCTTGGGGAACGAGCAGTACTTC.

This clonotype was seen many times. CDR3 residues: CASSSLPGQMNTEAFF. DNA of the CDR3: TGTGCCAGCAGTTCCCTACCGGGACAAATGAACACTGAAGCTTTCTTT. The chain combines TRBV27 with TRBJ1-1; maybe TRBD1 (6 bases). The V gene's germline CDR1 is MNHEY and CDR2 SMNVEV (reference sequence). CDR3 size: 16 residues. V was trimmed by 4 bases and J by 0 bases, leaving 15 bases between them.

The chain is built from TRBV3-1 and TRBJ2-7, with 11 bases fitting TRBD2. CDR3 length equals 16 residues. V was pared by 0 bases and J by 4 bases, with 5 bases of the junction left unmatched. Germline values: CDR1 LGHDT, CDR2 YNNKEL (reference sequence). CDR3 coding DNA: TGTGCCAGCAGCCAAGATGTAACTAGCGGGGGATACGAGCAGTACTTC. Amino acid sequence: CASSQDVTSGGYEQYF.

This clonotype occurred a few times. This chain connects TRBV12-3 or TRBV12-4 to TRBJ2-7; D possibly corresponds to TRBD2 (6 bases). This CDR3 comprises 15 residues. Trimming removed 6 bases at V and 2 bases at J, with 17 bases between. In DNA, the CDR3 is TGTGCCAGCAGGTACTCGGGCGGGACGACCTACGAGCAGTACTTC. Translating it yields CASRYSGGTTYEQYF.

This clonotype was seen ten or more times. Here the CDR3 reads CASSLGGASSYEQYF. CDR3 nucleotides: TGTGCCAGCAGCCTGGGGGGGGCTTCCTCCTACGAGCAGTACTTC. The rearrangement joins TRBV9 to TRBJ2-7; D may be TRBD2 (7 bases). The CDR3 runs to 15 residues. Per germline, CDR1 SGDLS and CDR2 YYNGEE. The V gene lost 4 bases and the J gene lost 0 bases, with 14 bases spanning the gap.

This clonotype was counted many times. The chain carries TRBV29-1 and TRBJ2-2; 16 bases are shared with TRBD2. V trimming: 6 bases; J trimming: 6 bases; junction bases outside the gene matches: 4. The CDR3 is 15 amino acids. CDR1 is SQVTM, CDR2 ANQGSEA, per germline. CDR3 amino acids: CSVSGLAGGPGELFF. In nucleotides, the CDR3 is TGCAGCGTATCGGGACTAGCGGGAGGGCCCGGGGAGCTGTTTTTT.

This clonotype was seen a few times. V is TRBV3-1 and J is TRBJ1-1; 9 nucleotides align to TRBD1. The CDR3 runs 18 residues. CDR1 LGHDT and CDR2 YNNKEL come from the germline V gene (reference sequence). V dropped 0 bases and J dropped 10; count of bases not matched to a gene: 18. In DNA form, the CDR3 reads TGTGCCAGCAGCCAAGATCACCGGACAGGGGCGATGGGGCTCGGAGCTTTCTTT. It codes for CASSQDHRTGAMGLGAFF.

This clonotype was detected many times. The CDR3 DNA sequence: TGCGCCAGCAGTGACCAACCGACAGGGGCCGAGCAGTACTTC. It is translated as CASSDQPTGAEQYF. The gene calls are TRBV10-2 and TRBJ2-7, with TRBD1 identical over 8 bases. Germline CDR1 reads WSHSY; CDR2 reads SAAADI. The V gene end was trimmed by 3 bases and the J gene end by 6 bases; junction bases not matched to a gene: 7. The CDR3 covers 14 residues.

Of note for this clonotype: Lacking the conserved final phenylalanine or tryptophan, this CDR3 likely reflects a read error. This CDR3 is CASRPNRGQNTEAFS. The CDR3 nucleotides are TGTGCCAGCAGACCGAATAGGGGCCAGAACACTGAAGCTTTCTCT. V is TRBV7-9 and J is TRBJ1-1; a possible D gene is TRBD1 (5 bases). Trimming stripped 6 bases from V and 1 base from J, with 15 bases between. The length of the CDR3 is 15 residues. The V gene's germline CDR1 is SEHNR and CDR2 FQNEAQ (reference sequence).

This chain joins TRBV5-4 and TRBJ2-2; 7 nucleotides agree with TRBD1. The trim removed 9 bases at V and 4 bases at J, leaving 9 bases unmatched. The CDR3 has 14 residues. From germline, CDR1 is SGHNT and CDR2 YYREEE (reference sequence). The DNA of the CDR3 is TGTGCCACCCGTACAGGGGATGGCACCGGGGAGCTGTTTTTT. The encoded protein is CATRTGDGTGELFF. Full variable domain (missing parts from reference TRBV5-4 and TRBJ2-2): ETGVTQSPTHLIKTRGQQVTLRCSSQSGHNTVSWYQQALGQGPQFIFQYYREEENGRGNFPPRFSGLQFPNYSSELNVNALELDDSALYLCATRTGDGTGELFFGEGSRLTVL.

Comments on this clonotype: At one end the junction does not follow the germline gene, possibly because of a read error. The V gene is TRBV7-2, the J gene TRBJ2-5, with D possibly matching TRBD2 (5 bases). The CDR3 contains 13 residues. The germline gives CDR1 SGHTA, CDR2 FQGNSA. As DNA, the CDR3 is TGTGCCAGCAGCCCAGGACTGCAAGAGATCCAGTACTTC. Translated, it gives CASSPGLQEIQYF.

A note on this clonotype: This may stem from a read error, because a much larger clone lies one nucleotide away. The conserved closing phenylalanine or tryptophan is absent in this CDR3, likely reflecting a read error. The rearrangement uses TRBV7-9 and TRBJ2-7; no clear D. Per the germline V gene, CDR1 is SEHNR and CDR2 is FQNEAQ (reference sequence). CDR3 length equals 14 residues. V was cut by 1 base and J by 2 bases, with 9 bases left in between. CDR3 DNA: TGTGCCAGCAGCTTAGTCAACGTTCCCTACGAGCAGTACTCC. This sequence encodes CASSLVNVPYEQYS.

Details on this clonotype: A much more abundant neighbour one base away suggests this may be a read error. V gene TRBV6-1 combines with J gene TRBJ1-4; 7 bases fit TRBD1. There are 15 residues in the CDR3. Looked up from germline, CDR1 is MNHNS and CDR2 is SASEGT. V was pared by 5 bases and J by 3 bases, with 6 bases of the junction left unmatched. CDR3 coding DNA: TGTGCCAGCAGTCCAGACAGGGTAGCTAATGAAAAACTGTTTTTT. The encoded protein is CASSPDRVANEKLFF.

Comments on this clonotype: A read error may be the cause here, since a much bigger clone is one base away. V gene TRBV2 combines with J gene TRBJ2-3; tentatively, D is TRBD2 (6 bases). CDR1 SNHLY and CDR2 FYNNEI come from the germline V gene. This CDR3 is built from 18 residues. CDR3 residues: CASSELILRGTSTVTQYF. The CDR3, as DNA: TGTGCCAGCAGTGAACTTATTTTGCGGGGCACTAGCACAGTTACGCAGTATTTT.

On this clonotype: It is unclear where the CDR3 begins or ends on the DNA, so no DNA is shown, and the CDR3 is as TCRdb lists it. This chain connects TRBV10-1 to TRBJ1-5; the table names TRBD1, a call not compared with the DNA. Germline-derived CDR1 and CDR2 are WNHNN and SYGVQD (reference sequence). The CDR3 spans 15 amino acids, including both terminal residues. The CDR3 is CASSEDRESILAPAF.

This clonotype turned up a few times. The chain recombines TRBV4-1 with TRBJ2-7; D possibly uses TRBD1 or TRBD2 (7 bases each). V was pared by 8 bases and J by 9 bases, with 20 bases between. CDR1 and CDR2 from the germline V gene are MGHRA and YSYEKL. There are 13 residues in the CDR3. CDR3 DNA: TGCGCCAGCGGCAGGGGGGGAGGGTGGATGCAGTACTTC. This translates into CASGRGGGWMQYF.

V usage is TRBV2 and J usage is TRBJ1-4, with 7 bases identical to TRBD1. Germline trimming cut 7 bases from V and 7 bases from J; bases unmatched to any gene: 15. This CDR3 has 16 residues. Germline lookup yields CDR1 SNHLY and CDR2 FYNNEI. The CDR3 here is CASKPGSTGVAEKLFF. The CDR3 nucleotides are TGTGCCAGCAAGCCTGGGTCTACAGGGGTGGCTGAAAAACTGTTTTTT.

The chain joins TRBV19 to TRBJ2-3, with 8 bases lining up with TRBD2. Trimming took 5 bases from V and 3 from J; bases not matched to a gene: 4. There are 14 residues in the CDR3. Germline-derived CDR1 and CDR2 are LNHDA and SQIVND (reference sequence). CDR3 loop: CASSEASGTDTQYF. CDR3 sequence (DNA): TGTGCCAGTAGTGAGGCTAGCGGGACAGATACGCAGTATTTT.

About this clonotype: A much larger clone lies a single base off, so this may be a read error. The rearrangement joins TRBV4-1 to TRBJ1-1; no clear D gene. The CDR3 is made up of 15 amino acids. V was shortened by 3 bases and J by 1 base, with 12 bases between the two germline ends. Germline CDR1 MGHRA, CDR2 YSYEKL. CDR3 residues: CASSHAYGANTEAFF. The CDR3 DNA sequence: TGCGCCAGCAGCCATGCGTATGGTGCGAACACTGAAGCTTTCTTT.